This TCR beta chain appears in the sequencing data of a study of naive and memory T cell subsets. Study results and caveats: In CD4 and CD8 cells, diversity dropped from naive through EMRA. Clonotypes here are unpaired alpha or beta chain sequences.

This clonotype was counted between two and nine times. Antigen specificity is unknown. In germline, CDR1 is KGHSH, CDR2 LQKENI. V shed 2 bases, J shed 5 bases, and the junction held 10 bases outside the gene matches. This CDR3 region has 18 residues. An equimolar mix of two oligonucleotides served as the beta constant-region primer for TRBC1 and TRBC2. The ligated cDNA underwent four PCR rounds using SP2 and nested alpha and beta constant-region primers. Each CDR3 protein gets one entry after TCRdb re-called the UMI-ligation and nested PCR reads with MiXCR. This sample has 20,000 to 25,000 distinct CDR3 sequences, with 7% to 9% found just once. CD4+ T cell IFNgamma after overnight CMV lysate exposure gave donor CMV status. Cells stained for CD3, CD4, CD8, CD45RA, CD27 and viability were sorted into four CD45RA/CD27 subsets.

The receptor was isolated from a human donor in good health. Specimen: central memory CD8+ T cells from blood. This sequence joins TRBV18 and TRBJ2-5; 14 nucleotides align to TRBD2. The CDR3 reads CASSPETSGRARWETQYF. The CDR3 DNA is TGTGCCAGCTCACCAGAGACTAGCGGGAGGGCCAGATGGGAGACCCAGTACTTC.